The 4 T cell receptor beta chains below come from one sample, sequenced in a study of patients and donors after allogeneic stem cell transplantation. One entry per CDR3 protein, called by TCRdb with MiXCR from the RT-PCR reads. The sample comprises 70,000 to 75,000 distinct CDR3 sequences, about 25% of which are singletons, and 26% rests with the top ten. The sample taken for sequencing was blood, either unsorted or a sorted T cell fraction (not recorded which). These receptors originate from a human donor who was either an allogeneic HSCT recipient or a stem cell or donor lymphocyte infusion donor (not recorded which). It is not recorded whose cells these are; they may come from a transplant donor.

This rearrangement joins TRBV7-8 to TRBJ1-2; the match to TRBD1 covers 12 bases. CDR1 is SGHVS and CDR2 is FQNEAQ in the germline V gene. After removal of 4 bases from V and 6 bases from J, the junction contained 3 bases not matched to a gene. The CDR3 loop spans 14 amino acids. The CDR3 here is CASSSGTGGNGYTF. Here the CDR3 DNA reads TGTGCCAGCAGCTCCGGGACAGGGGGCAATGGCTACACCTTC.

The CDR3 DNA follows: TGCGCCAGCAGCCCGACAGGGACTCATGGCTACACCTTC. The encoded protein is CASSPTGTHGYTF. The chain is built from TRBV5-1 and TRBJ1-2; 7 bases are a match to TRBD1. Losses at the gene ends were 4 bases for V and 6 bases for J; bases not matched to a gene: 6. The germline V gene encodes CDR1 SGHRS and CDR2 YFSETQ. The CDR3 consists of 13 residues.

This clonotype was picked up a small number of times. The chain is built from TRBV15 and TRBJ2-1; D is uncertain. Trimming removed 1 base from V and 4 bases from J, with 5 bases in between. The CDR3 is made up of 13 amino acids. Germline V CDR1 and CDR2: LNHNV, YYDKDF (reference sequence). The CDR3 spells CATSRVRYNEQFF. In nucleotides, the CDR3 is TGTGCCACCAGCAGAGTTCGGTACAATGAGCAGTTCTTC.

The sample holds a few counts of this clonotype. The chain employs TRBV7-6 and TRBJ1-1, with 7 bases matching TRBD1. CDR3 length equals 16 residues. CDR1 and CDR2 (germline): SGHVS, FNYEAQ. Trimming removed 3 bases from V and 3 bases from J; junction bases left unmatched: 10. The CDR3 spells CASSFSTGRFYTEAFF. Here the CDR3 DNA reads TGTGCCAGCAGCTTCTCGACAGGGCGTTTTTACACTGAAGCTTTCTTT.